This T cell receptor beta chain was sequenced during a study of OX40 agonist ivuxolimab in advanced cancers. Study overall: As their treatment, patients were administered ivuxolimab, an agonistic anti-OX40 (CD134) antibody. Study-wide points: Partly responding patients at 0.1-3.0 mg/kg showed some of the smallest clonal expansion.

This clone was counted between two and nine times. Its specificity is unknown. Sequenced by immunoSEQ multiplex PCR; TCRdb stores in-frame clones only, minus some. The sample lists tens of thousands of clones; around nine tenths were seen once. This CDR3 has 16 amino acids. Germline assignment: CDR1 LNHNV and CDR2 YYDKDF (reference sequence). Trimming removed 0 bases from V and 2 bases from J, with 11 bases in between. The chain joins TRBV15 to TRBJ2-1, with no clear D. The sample in question was CD4+ or CD8+ T cells sorted from blood, obtained in a trial of the OX40 agonist ivuxolimab. The TCR sequence derives from an adult with an advanced solid tumor such as melanoma, head and neck, liver or kidney cancer. The CDR3 DNA is TGTGCCACCAGCAGAGAGGTCTCATTCCCCTACAATGAGCAGTTCTTC. Translated: CATSREVSFPYNEQFF.